Each of the 30 T cell receptor beta chains below was sequenced from the same sample in a study of blood T cells in healthy people across ages (dated by TCRdb to between 2015 and 2016). The library was prepared using 5' RACE. The run used an Illumina HiSeq 2500. A second roughly 6 to 12 cycle PCR used a sample-barcoded 5' primer and a J-beta primer mix. The public reads were reanalyzed by TCRdb: fastp trimming at Q25, MiXCR alignment, in-frame beta chains only. Rows matching on CDR3 protein sequence are summarized as one entry with the most common DNA and genes. The sample table holds fewer than 1 million distinct CDR3 sequences, of which around 42% were seen once. In total, the top ten clones hold roughly 19% of the sample. The sample consisted of blood. The receptors come from a man aged 60 to 69 in good health.

The chain combines TRBV20-1 with TRBJ1-2; a possible D gene is TRBD1 (6 bases). In germline, CDR1 is DFQATT, CDR2 SNEGSKA (reference sequence). This CDR3 spans 13 amino acids. Trimming stripped 0 bases from V and 8 bases from J, with 13 bases between. DNA of the CDR3: TGCAGTGCTAGAGACGGGGGGGCGAGGGGCTACACCTTC. Its protein product is CSARDGGARGYTF.

This clonotype was seen more than once but under ten times. The genes are TRBV7-2 and TRBJ2-1; the D is unclear. Trimming pared 6 bases from V and 5 bases from J, leaving 8 bases between. The CDR3 runs to 12 residues. The V gene's germline CDR1 is SGHTA and CDR2 FQGNSA. The CDR3 protein is CASSAINNEQFF. As DNA, the CDR3 is TGTGCCAGCAGTGCAATTAACAATGAGCAGTTCTTC.

V is TRBV9 and J is TRBJ2-3; TRBD1 is a possible D gene (6 bases). The germline V and J ends were trimmed by 0 bases and 0 bases, with 17 bases remaining between them. From germline, CDR1 is SGDLS and CDR2 YYNGEE. The CDR3 is 18 residues long. The CDR3 bases are TGTGCCAGCAGCGTAGAACAGGGCGACGCCCTTAGCACAGATACGCAGTATTTT. Protein sequence: CASSVEQGDALSTDTQYF.

The CDR3 DNA sequence: TGTGCCAGCAGCTTAGCGAGCGGGATACTCGATGAGCAGTTCTTC. Translation: CASSLASGILDEQFF. The chain couples TRBV6-5 to TRBJ2-1; 7 bases are shared with TRBD2. Trimming took 6 bases from V and 8 from J; bases not matched to a gene: 13. Germline CDR1 and CDR2: MNHEY and SVGAGI. The CDR3 sequence is 15 residues long.

This clonotype was detected a few times. The CDR3 DNA is TGTGCCAGCAGCCCTCCGGGGCTAAGGGTTTTAAACTATGGCTACACCTTC. This sequence encodes CASSPPGLRVLNYGYTF. The rearrangement uses TRBV7-2 and TRBJ1-2, with D possibly matching TRBD1 (5 bases). V was clipped by 5 bases and J by 2 bases, with 21 bases between them. Germline V gene data show CDR1 as SGHTA and CDR2 as FQGNSA. The CDR3 is 17 amino acids.

This sequence joins TRBV7-2 and TRBJ2-1; TRBD2 matches at 9 bases. In germline, CDR1 is SGHTA, CDR2 FQGNSA. Trimming at V came to 5 bases and at J to 8 bases, leaving 4 bases not matched to a gene. This CDR3 contains 13 residues. CDR3 loop: CASSARTSDEQFF. CDR3 bases: TGTGCCAGCAGCGCCAGGACTAGCGATGAGCAGTTCTTC.

The gene calls are TRBV5-1 and TRBJ1-2, with 10 bases matching TRBD1. Germline CDR1 and CDR2: SGHRS and YFSETQ. The CDR3 consists of 16 residues. With 6 bases clipped from V and 2 bases from J, the junction kept 10 bases outside the gene matches. The DNA for the CDR3 is TGCGCCAGCACCCCCTCTCCGGACAGGGGGAACTATGGCTACACCTTC. Amino acid sequence: CASTPSPDRGNYGYTF.

The CDR3 is CASSQGERAETQYF. For the CDR3, the DNA is TGCGCCAGCAGCCAAGGGGAAAGGGCAGAGACCCAGTACTTC. The rearrangement joins TRBV4-1 to TRBJ2-5, with D hard to call. In germline, CDR1 is MGHRA, CDR2 YSYEKL. The CDR3 contains 14 residues. V was trimmed by 1 base and J by 4 bases, leaving 10 bases between them.

CDR3 sequence reads: CAISESLGGGFPYEQYF. The CDR3 DNA sequence: TGTGCCATCAGTGAGTCGTTAGGCGGGGGGTTCCCCTACGAGCAGTACTTC. The chain carries TRBV10-3 and TRBJ2-7, with 8 bases lining up with TRBD2. The CDR3 has 17 amino acids. Germline V CDR1 and CDR2: ENHRY, SYGVKD. V was pared by 0 bases and J by 2 bases, with 9 bases of the junction left unmatched.

This clonotype was counted a single time. This chain joins TRBV11-1 and TRBJ2-7, with TRBD2 identical over 11 bases. Losses at the gene ends were 5 bases for V and 7 bases for J; bases not matched to a gene: 16. This CDR3 comprises 17 residues. CDR1 and CDR2 (germline): SGHAT, FQDESV (reference sequence). The CDR3 sequence is CASSPKPGLAVYNEQYF. The CDR3 nucleotides read TGTGCCAGCAGCCCCAAACCGGGACTAGCGGTCTACAATGAGCAGTACTTC.

The V and J genes are TRBV11-2 and TRBJ1-1; a possible D gene is TRBD1 (5 bases). V shed 4 bases and J shed 6 bases, with 9 bases lying between them. The CDR3 is 12 residues long. CDR1 is SGHAT, CDR2 FQNNGV, per germline. The CDR3: CASSSWGAEAFF. The DNA for the CDR3 is TGTGCCAGCAGCTCCTGGGGGGCTGAAGCTTTCTTT. The full variable domain, rest sourced from reference TRBV11-2 and TRBJ1-1, is EAGVAQSPRYKIIEKRQSVAFWCNPISGHATLYWYQQILGQGPKLLIQFQNNGVVDDSQLPKDRFSAERLKGVDSTLKIQPAKLEDSAVYLCASSSWGAEAFFGQGTRLTVV.

This sequence joins TRBV6-1 and TRBJ2-5; D possibly corresponds to TRBD2 (5 bases). The CDR3 is 14 amino acids. CDR1 and CDR2 (germline): MNHNS, SASEGT. V lost 4 bases and J 5 bases, leaving 14 bases between the germline ends. CDR3 DNA sequence: TGTGCCAGCAGTGGCACTAGGATGAGGGAGACCCAGTACTTC. It codes for CASSGTRMRETQYF.

The V call is TRBV7-8, the J call TRBJ2-7; D call uncertain. The germline V and J ends were trimmed by 5 bases and 3 bases, with 8 bases remaining between them. Germline V gives CDR1 SGHVS, CDR2 FQNEAQ. CDR3 length: 12 amino acids. This chain's CDR3 is CASSPENYEQYF. The DNA of the CDR3 is TGTGCCAGCAGCCCGGAGAACTACGAGCAGTACTTC.

This chain links TRBV6-1 with TRBJ1-2; D may be TRBD1 (5 bases). Germline loops: CDR1 MNHNS, CDR2 SASEGT. The length of the CDR3 is 14 residues. V lost 3 bases, J lost 0 bases, and 8 bases lay in between. The CDR3 DNA follows: TGTGCCAGCAGTGATCAGGGAGCTAACTATGGCTACACCTTC. It translates to CASSDQGANYGYTF.

The gene calls are TRBV7-2 and TRBJ2-4; D is ambiguous. Deletions cut 1 base from V and 6 bases from J, with 7 bases between. CDR1 is SGHTA and CDR2 is FQGNSA in the germline V gene. The CDR3 covers 13 residues. The CDR3 DNA sequence: TGTGCCAGCAGCTTAGTCCGAGGAAACATTCAGTACTTC. Amino acids: CASSLVRGNIQYF. The whole variable domain, remainder taken from reference TRBV7-2 and TRBJ2-4, is GAGVSQSPSNKVTEKGKDVELRCDPISGHTALYWYRQSLGQGLEFLIYFQGNSAPDKSGLPSDRFSAERTGGSVSTLTIQRTQQEDSAVYLCASSLVRGNIQYFGAGTRLSVL.

This clonotype has just a few counts. CDR3: CASSFLKPGNSPLHF. The CDR3 nucleotides read TGTGCCAGCAGCTTTCTCAAACCAGGAAATTCACCCCTCCACTTT. The chain recombines TRBV28 with TRBJ1-6; D unclear. The CDR3 extends over 15 amino acids. V lost 6 bases, J lost 7 bases, and 16 bases lay in between. Germline values: CDR1 MDHEN, CDR2 SYDVKM.

With regard to this clonotype: A junction boundary mismatches the germline segment, possibly from a read error. The chain uses TRBV20-1 and TRBJ2-1, with D unclear. From germline, CDR1 is DFQATT and CDR2 SNEGSKA (reference sequence). The CDR3 extends over 11 amino acids. The CDR3 DNA sequence: TGCAGTGGTTGGGAAGTGAGTGAGCGGTTCTTC. Its translation is CSGWEVSERFF.

Details on this clonotype: The junction departs from germline at one end; a sequencing error may be responsible. The chain has TRBV6-2 or TRBV6-3 and TRBJ2-5; no clear D. Germline CDR1 reads MNHEY; CDR2 reads SVGEGT. The CDR3 is 12 residues long. The CDR3 DNA is TGTGCCGGCAGTTCGCGTCGAGAGACCCAGTACTTC. Its protein product is CAGSSRRETQYF.

The chain uses TRBV20-1 and TRBJ2-4; 7 positions agree with TRBD2. The J call may be mistaken, given a closer DNA end match to TRBJ2-7. This CDR3 contains 15 residues. The germline V gene has CDR1 DFQATT and CDR2 SNEGSKA (reference sequence). The CDR3 spells CSARGGEGRGYEQYF. The CDR3 DNA is TGCAGTGCTAGAGGAGGGGAGGGTAGGGGTTACGAGCAGTACTTC.

V usage is TRBV3-1 and J usage is TRBJ1-1; D gene unclear. The V gene's germline CDR1 is LGHDT and CDR2 YNNKEL (reference sequence). This CDR3 is 16 amino acids long. V was trimmed by 2 bases and J by 4 bases, leaving 17 bases between them. The CDR3 region is CASSQRVQAYITEAFF. The DNA for the CDR3 is TGTGCCAGCAGCCAACGGGTCCAGGCCTATATCACTGAAGCTTTCTTT.

In the case of this clonotype: Just one base apart from a much larger clone, this may be a read error. The rearrangement uses TRBV20-1 and TRBJ2-3, with a tentative D call TRBD2 (5 bases). Germline assignment: CDR1 DFQATT and CDR2 SNEGSKA (reference sequence). The CDR3 has 12 residues. CDR3 nucleotide sequence: TGCAGTACTAGATCGGGTTCAGATACGCAGTATTTT. Protein: CSTRSGSDTQYF.

This clonotype appeared a few times. The chain employs TRBV15 and TRBJ1-1; D is unclear. CDR1 is LNHNV and CDR2 is YYDKDF in the germline V gene (reference sequence). CDR3 size: 13 residues. Trimming took 1 base from V and 2 from J, leaving 5 bases between them. In DNA, the CDR3 is TGTGCCACCAGCAGAGTAACAAACACTGAAGCTTTCTTT. This sequence encodes CATSRVTNTEAFF. Full variable domain (missing parts from reference TRBV15 and TRBJ1-1): DAMVIQNPRYQVTQFGKPVTLSCSQTLNHNVMYWYQQKSSQAPKLLFHYYDKDFNNEADTPDNFQSRRPNTSFCFLDIRSPGLGDTAMYLCATSRVTNTEAFFGQGTRLTVV.

Concerning this clonotype: The junction shows a germline mismatch at one end, possibly a read error. The V call is TRBV7-2, the J call TRBJ1-1; D ambiguous. CDR3 length equals 14 residues. CDR1 is SGHTA and CDR2 is FQGNSA in the germline V gene. CDR3 in amino acids: CASSLGSGFTEVFF. CDR3 bases: TGTGCCAGCAGCTTAGGTTCCGGGTTCACTGAAGTTTTCTTT.

In its sample, this clonotype was seen many times. The V and J genes are TRBV7-3 and TRBJ2-1, with 7 bases matching TRBD1. CDR1 SGHTA and CDR2 FQGTGA come from the germline V gene. V trimming: 6 bases; J trimming: 7 bases; junction bases outside the gene matches: 3. This CDR3 is built from 12 residues. CDR3 sequence: CASSPTGNEQFF. The CDR3 nucleotides are TGTGCCAGCAGTCCGACAGGGAATGAGCAGTTCTTC. Complete variable domain (other parts from reference TRBV7-3 and TRBJ2-1): GAGVSQTPSNKVTEKGKYVELRCDPISGHTALYWYRQSLGQGPEFLIYFQGTGAADDSGLPNDRFFAVRPEGSVSTLKIQRTERGDSAVYLCASSPTGNEQFFGPGTRLTVL.

This clonotype was seen only a few times. The gene calls are TRBV20-1 and TRBJ2-5, with 12 bases that match TRBD2. The J call could be wrong; TRBJ2-7 is a better fit for the DNA end. The CDR3 loop spans 15 amino acids. Germline V gives CDR1 DFQATT, CDR2 SNEGSKA (reference sequence). The CDR3 sequence: CSAIQLAGGAYEQYF. The CDR3 DNA sequence: TGCAGTGCTATACAACTAGCGGGGGGAGCCTACGAGCAGTACTTC.

This clonotype came up a few times. This chain connects TRBV12-3 or TRBV12-4 to TRBJ2-1, with D hard to call. V lost 2 bases and J 9 bases, leaving 5 bases between the germline ends. The CDR3 has 11 residues. DNA for the CDR3: TGTGCCAGCAGTTTAAGTTCTGAGCAGTTCTTC. This gives the protein CASSLSSEQFF.

This chain links TRBV10-3 with TRBJ1-2; tentative D call: TRBD1 (6 bases). The CDR3 has 15 amino acids. Germline assignment: CDR1 ENHRY and CDR2 SYGVKD. V shed 5 bases and J shed 8 bases, with 21 bases lying between them. CDR3 loop: CAISPFSRQVGGYTF. CDR3 DNA sequence: TGTGCCATCAGTCCATTCTCACGACAGGTTGGAGGCTACACCTTC.

The table lists this clonotype with many counts. The chain employs TRBV5-1 and TRBJ2-3; perhaps D is TRBD1 or TRBD2 (5 bases each). Trimming left V 2 bases short and J 0 bases short, with 10 bases between. The CDR3 has 15 amino acids. Looked up from germline, CDR1 is SGHRS and CDR2 is YFSETQ. CDR3 loop: CASSFGGSSTDTQYF. CDR3 DNA: TGCGCCAGCAGCTTTGGGGGTTCGAGCACAGATACGCAGTATTTT.

The chain employs TRBV6-2 or TRBV6-3 and TRBJ2-7, with D possibly TRBD2 on 5 matching bases. The CDR3 has 13 amino acids. The germline CDR1 and CDR2 sequences are MNHEY and SVGEGT. The ends were cut back, 2 bases at V and 3 bases at J, with 8 bases in the middle. The CDR3 sequence: CASSYRLNYEQYF. CDR3 bases: TGTGCCAGCAGTTACAGACTAAACTACGAGCAGTACTTC.

The CDR3 coding sequence is TGTGCCAGCAGCCATGTCACGGGAGCCATTTCCTACAATGAGCAGTTCTTC. Translated: CASSHVTGAISYNEQFF. This rearrangement joins TRBV3-1 to TRBJ2-1, with D maybe TRBD2 (6 bases). The CDR3 extends over 17 amino acids. The germline CDR1 and CDR2 sequences are LGHDT and YNNKEL (reference sequence). Trimming removed 3 bases from V and 1 base from J, with 16 bases in between.